This TCR beta chain was observed in a study of cytomegalovirus exposure and HLA in healthy donors. With 60 Vbeta and 13 Jbeta primers, the PCR was carried out. Using immunoSEQ multiplex PCR, the repertoire was profiled, and TCRdb retains in-frame clones only, with some absent. The data contain 90,000 to 100,000 clones, around 73% of them seen just once; the ten biggest clones take up 1.2%. As concerns this clone: Its antigen is unidentified.

General observations from the study: The study dropped some indistinguishable V segments, TRBV6-2 and TRBV6-3 among them. Using a false discovery rate of 0.05, a later analysis showed that 16,951 TCR beta sequences were associated with HLA alleles.

From germline, CDR1 is LNHDA and CDR2 SQIVND (reference sequence). This CDR3 spans 14 amino acids. Trimming cost V 4 bases and J 0 bases, with 7 bases left between them. Material for sequencing was PBMCs. The genes are TRBV19 and TRBJ2-1; no reliable D call. The clonotype originates from a female donor in good health and CMV-seronegative. This CDR3 reads CASSRATSYNEQFF. In DNA, the CDR3 is TGTGCCAGTAGTAGGGCTACCTCCTACAATGAGCAGTTCTTC.